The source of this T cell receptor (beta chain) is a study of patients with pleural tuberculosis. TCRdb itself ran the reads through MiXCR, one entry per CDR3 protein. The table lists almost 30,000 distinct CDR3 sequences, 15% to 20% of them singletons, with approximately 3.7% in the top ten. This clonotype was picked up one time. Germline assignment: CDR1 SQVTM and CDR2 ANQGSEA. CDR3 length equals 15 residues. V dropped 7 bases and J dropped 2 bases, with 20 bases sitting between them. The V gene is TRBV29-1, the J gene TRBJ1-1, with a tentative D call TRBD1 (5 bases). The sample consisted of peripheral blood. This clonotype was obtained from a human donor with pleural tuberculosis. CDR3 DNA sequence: TGCAGCGCCCCGGGGGGGGGGATCATCAACACTGAAGCTTTCTTT. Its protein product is CSAPGGGIINTEAFF.